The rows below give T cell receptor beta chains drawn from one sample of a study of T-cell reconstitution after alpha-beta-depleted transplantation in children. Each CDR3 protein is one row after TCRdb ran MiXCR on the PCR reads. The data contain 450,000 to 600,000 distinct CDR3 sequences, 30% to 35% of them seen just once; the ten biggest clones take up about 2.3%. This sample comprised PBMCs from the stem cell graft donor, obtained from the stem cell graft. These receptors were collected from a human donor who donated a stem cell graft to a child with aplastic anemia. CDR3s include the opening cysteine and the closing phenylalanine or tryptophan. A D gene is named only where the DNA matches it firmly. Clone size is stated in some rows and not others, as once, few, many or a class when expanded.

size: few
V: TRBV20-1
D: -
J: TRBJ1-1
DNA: TGCAGTGCTAGAGATCCAGGGGTGAACACTGAAGCTTTCTTT
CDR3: CSARDPGVNTEAFF

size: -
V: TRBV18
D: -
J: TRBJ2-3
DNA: TGTGCCAGCTCAAGGAACCCTAGCACAGATACGCAGTATTTT
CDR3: CASSRNPSTDTQYF

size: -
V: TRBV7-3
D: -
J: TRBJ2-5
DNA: TGTGCCAGCAGCGGATCGGGAGCGGAAGAGACCCAGTACTTC
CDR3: CASSGSGAEETQYF

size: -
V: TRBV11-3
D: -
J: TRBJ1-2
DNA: TGTGCCAGCAACGGCCAGAGCCTTCTCTTC
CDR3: CASNGQSLLF

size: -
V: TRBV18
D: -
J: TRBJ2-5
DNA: TGTGCCAGCTCAGGACAATTACAAGAGACCCAGTACTTC
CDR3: CASSGQLQETQYF

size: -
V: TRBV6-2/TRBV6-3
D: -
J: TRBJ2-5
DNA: TGTGCCAGCAGTTACGACGGACTCTACCAAGAGACCCAGTACTTC
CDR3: CASSYDGLYQETQYF

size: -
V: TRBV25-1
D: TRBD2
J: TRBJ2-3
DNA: TGTGCCAGCAGTGAATTAGCGGGAGTGGGAGATACGCAGTATTTT
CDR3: CASSELAGVGDTQYF

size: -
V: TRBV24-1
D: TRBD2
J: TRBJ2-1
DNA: TGTGCCACCAGTGATCAGGCGGCGGGACTAGCGGATTACAATGAGCAGTTCTTC
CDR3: CATSDQAAGLADYNEQFF

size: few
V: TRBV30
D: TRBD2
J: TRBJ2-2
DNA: TGTGCCGGGAGGGGCCCGGCAGGCGGGGAGCTGTTTTTT
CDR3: CAGRGPAGGELFF

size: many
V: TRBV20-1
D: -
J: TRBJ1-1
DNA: TGCAGCGTAAAAAACATCGGTTTTGGAGCTTTCTTT
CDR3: CSVKNIGFGAFF

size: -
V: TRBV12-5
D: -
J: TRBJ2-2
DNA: TGTGCTAGTGGTTTGGAGATTGGGGCGGGGTTGGACACCGGGGAGCTGTTTTTT
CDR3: CASGLEIGAGLDTGELFF

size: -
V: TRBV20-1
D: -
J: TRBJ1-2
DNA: TGCAGTGCTAGAGCCCAGGGGAGGGCAGACCATGGCTACACCTTC
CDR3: CSARAQGRADHGYTF

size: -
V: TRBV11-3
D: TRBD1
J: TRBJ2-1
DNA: TGTGCCAGCAGATCCACAGGGGACAATGAGCAGTTCTTC
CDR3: CASRSTGDNEQFF

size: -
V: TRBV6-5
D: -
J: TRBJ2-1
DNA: TGTGCCAGCAGTTACTCACAATTGGCAGGGTACAATGAGCAGTTCTTC
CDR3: CASSYSQLAGYNEQFF

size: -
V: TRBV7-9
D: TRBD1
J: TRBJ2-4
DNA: TGTGCCAGCAGCTCCCGGACAGGGGGCGCTAGGTTCATTCAGTACTTC
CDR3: CASSSRTGGARFIQYF

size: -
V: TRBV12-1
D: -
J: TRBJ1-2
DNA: TGTGCCAGCAGCATAAGACAGCCCCCATTACATGGCTACACCTTC
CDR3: CASSIRQPPLHGYTF

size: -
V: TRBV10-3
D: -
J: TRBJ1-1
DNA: TGTGCCATCAGTGATCCGGGTGAGCCGATGAACACTGAAGCTTTCTTT
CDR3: CAISDPGEPMNTEAFF

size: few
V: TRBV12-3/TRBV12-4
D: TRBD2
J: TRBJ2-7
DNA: TGTGCCAGCAGTGGGACTAGCGGGAGGGTTGAGCAGTACTTC
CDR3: CASSGTSGRVEQYF

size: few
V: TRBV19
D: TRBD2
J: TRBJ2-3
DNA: TGTGCCAGTAGCCCAGCTGCCGGGACTAGCGGGAGGGCCAATGCAGATACGCAGTATTTT
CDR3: CASSPAAGTSGRANADTQYF

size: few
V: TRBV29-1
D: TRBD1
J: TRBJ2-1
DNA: TGCAGCGTATATTGGGACAGTTCTAATGAGCAGTTCTTC
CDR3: CSVYWDSSNEQFF

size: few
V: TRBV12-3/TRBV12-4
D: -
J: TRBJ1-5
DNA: TGTGCCAGCGGGGGGGGCGCGGATCAGCCCCAGCATTTT
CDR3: CASGGGADQPQHF

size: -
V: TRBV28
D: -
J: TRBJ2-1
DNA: TGTGCCAGCAGTTTATTCAGGGAGAGTGAGCAGTTCTTC
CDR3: CASSLFRESEQFF

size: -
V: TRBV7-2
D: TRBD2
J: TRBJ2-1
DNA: TGTGCCAGCAGCTTAGAGCGCCTAGCGGGAGGGCGGAATGAGCAGTTCTTC
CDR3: CASSLERLAGGRNEQFF

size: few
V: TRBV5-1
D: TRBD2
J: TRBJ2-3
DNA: TGCGCCAGCAGCTTGGCCCCGAGTGGCGGGAGTACAGATACGCAGTATTTT
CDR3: CASSLAPSGGSTDTQYF

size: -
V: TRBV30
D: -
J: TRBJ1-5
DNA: TGTGCCTGGAGTCTGGGGTTAAGTAATCAGCCCCAGCATTTT
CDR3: CAWSLGLSNQPQHF

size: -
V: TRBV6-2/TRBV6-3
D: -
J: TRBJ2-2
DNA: TGTGCCAGCAGTGTCTACAGGGACACCGGGGAGCTGTTTTTT
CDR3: CASSVYRDTGELFF

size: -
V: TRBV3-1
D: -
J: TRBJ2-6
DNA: TGTGCCAGCAGCCAAGTTCCGGGGTCCGGGGCCAACGTCCTGACTTTC
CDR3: CASSQVPGSGANVLTF

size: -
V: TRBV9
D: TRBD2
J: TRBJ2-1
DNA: TGTGCCAGCAGCGTAGGCGGGAGCGGTGGTGAGCAGTTCTTC
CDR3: CASSVGGSGGEQFF

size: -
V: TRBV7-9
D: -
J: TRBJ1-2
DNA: TGTGCCAGCAGCTCCCCGGCCCGACTTGGTGGCTACACCTTC
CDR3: CASSSPARLGGYTF

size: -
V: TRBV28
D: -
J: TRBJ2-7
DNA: TGTGCCAGCAGTTTTGCAGGGAACTCCTACGAGCAGTACTTC
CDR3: CASSFAGNSYEQYF

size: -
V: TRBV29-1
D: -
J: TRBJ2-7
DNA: TGCAGCGTTGAAGGGGCACAGGACTACGAGCAGTACTTC
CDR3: CSVEGAQDYEQYF

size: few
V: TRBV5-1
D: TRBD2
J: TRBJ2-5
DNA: TGCGCCAGCAGGAAGTGGGAGCGGGAGAAGACCCAGTACTTC
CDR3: CASRKWEREKTQYF